These T cell receptor beta chains were read from a single sample in a study of post-analysis software for immune sequencing data. In TCRdb, the PCR reads were re-called with MiXCR into one record per CDR3 protein. The table includes around 770,000 distinct CDR3 sequences, 40% to 55% detected once. The material sequenced was blood. The origin of the receptors is a girl aged 10 to 17 with multiple sclerosis. The CDR3 runs from the conserved cysteine through the conserved F or W. The D gene is left open where the match is weak. Part of the rows lack a size; the others show once, few, many or a class for expanded clones.

v_call	j_call	d_call	clone_size	cdr3_aa	cdr3_nt
TRBV19	TRBJ2-5	TRBD2	.	CASSSGLAGIETQYF	TGTGCCAGTAGTTCGGGACTAGCGGGCATAGAGACCCAGTACTTC
TRBV20-1	TRBJ2-7	TRBD2	once	CSARDSGLAVSPYEQYF	TGCAGTGCTAGAGATTCTGGACTAGCGGTTTCTCCCTACGAGCAGTACTTC
TRBV20-1	TRBJ1-5	.	.	CSAPAAPNQPQHF	TGCAGTGCTCCCGCCGCCCCCAATCAGCCCCAGCATTTT
TRBV12-3/TRBV12-4	TRBJ2-7	TRBD1	.	CASRGTGDYEQYF	TGTGCCAGCAGAGGGACAGGGGATTACGAGCAGTACTTC
TRBV29-1	TRBJ1-1	.	.	CSVVTRDEAFF	TGCAGCGTTGTGACCCGGGATGAAGCTTTCTTT
TRBV15	TRBJ2-7	.	few	CATSRDFATYYEQYF	TGTGCCACCAGCAGAGATTTCGCTACATACTACGAGCAGTACTTC
TRBV29-1	TRBJ1-2	.	.	CSVVSGQIYGYTF	TGCAGCGTGGTATCCGGACAGATCTATGGCTACACCTTC
TRBV4-1	TRBJ1-2	TRBD1	few	CASSLWTGSGDGYTF	TGCGCCAGCAGCCTATGGACAGGGAGCGGCGATGGCTACACCTTC
TRBV7-8	TRBJ2-1	TRBD2	.	CASSFSGGDNEQFF	TGTGCCAGCAGCTTCAGCGGGGGGGACAATGAGCAGTTCTTC
TRBV15	TRBJ2-7	.	few	CATSTGRTYEQYF	TGTGCCACCAGCACTGGACGGACCTACGAGCAGTACTTC
TRBV29-1	TRBJ2-7	.	.	CSVAATLGEQYF	TGCAGCGTTGCGGCGACTTTAGGCGAGCAGTACTTC
TRBV9	TRBJ2-4	TRBD2	few	CASSVVAGDPLAKNIQYF	TGTGCCAGCAGCGTAGTTGCGGGAGACCCCCTAGCCAAAAACATTCAGTACTTC
TRBV27	TRBJ2-3	TRBD2	.	CASSPTAGGPPDTQYF	TGTGCCAGCAGTCCAACAGCGGGAGGTCCCCCAGATACGCAGTATTTT
TRBV12-3/TRBV12-4	TRBJ2-5	.	.	CASSSRSETQYF	TGTGCCAGCAGTTCGCGAAGTGAGACCCAGTACTTC
TRBV12-3/TRBV12-4	TRBJ2-4	.	.	CASSLLGTKNIQYF	TGTGCCAGCAGTTTGTTGGGGACCAAAAACATTCAGTACTTC
TRBV9	TRBJ2-7	.	.	CASSVGDGEQYF	TGTGCCAGCAGCGTAGGGGATGGCGAGCAGTACTTC
TRBV7-9	TRBJ1-4	TRBD1	once	CASSSGQGNYEKLFF	TGTGCCAGCAGCTCCGGACAGGGAAACTACGAAAAACTGTTTTTT
TRBV10-3	TRBJ1-2	.	.	CAISEGSEGGYTF	TGTGCCATCAGTGAAGGGTCAGAAGGCGGCTACACCTTC
TRBV27	TRBJ2-5	.	few	CASSLVRPVGETQYF	TGTGCCAGCAGTTTAGTACGCCCCGTAGGAGAGACCCAGTACTTC
TRBV12-3/TRBV12-4	TRBJ2-7	.	.	CATALAVGYNEQYF	TGTGCCACCGCACTAGCAGTAGGGTACAATGAGCAGTACTTC
TRBV18	TRBJ2-6	.	.	CASSHNSGANVLTF	TGTGCCAGCTCACACAACTCTGGGGCCAACGTCCTGACTTTC
TRBV27	TRBJ1-5	TRBD1	.	CASRTGAGQPQHF	TGTGCCAGCAGAACAGGGGCGGGTCAGCCCCAGCATTTT
TRBV25-1	TRBJ2-1	.	.	CASSTTHNSYNEQFF	TGTGCCAGCAGTACGACACATAACTCCTACAATGAGCAGTTCTTC
TRBV12-3/TRBV12-4	TRBJ2-7	TRBD1	.	CASSHLQGAYEQYF	TGTGCCAGCAGTCACTTACAGGGGGCCTACGAGCAGTACTTC
TRBV7-2	TRBJ1-2	.	.	CASSPHPGREGYGYTF	TGTGCCAGCAGCCCCCACCCAGGGAGGGAGGGCTATGGCTACACCTTC
TRBV28	TRBJ2-5	.	.	CASSAFGETQYF	TGTGCCAGCAGTGCCTTCGGAGAGACCCAGTACTTC
TRBV3-1	TRBJ2-7	TRBD1	.	CASSQVLGQGDEQYF	TGTGCCAGCAGCCAAGTTCTGGGACAGGGGGACGAGCAGTACTTC
TRBV10-3	TRBJ2-7	.	few	CAITSTVPSGEQYF	TGTGCCATCACTTCGACAGTCCCCTCCGGGGAGCAGTACTTC
TRBV19	TRBJ2-4	.	.	CASSMDIGEPKIIQYF	TGTGCCAGTAGTATGGATATCGGGGAGCCAAAAATCATTCAGTACTTC
TRBV6-1	TRBJ1-6	.	.	CASSNDNSPLHF	TGTGCCAGCAGTAACGACAATTCACCCCTCCACTTT
TRBV7-9	TRBJ2-3	.	.	CASSAGGTEDTQYF	TGTGCCAGCAGCGCAGGAGGAACAGAGGATACGCAGTATTTT
TRBV5-1	TRBJ2-1	.	few	CASSLHPHEQFF	TGCGCCAGCAGCTTGCACCCCCATGAGCAGTTCTTC
TRBV10-2	TRBJ2-1	TRBD2	.	CASTMGTSDYNEQFF	TGCGCCAGCACGATGGGGACTAGCGACTACAATGAGCAGTTCTTC
TRBV7-2	TRBJ2-1	TRBD2	.	CASSFGTSGRGRGFF	TGTGCCAGCAGTTTTGGGACTAGCGGGAGGGGCCGCGGGTTCTTC
TRBV11-2	TRBJ2-7	.	.	CASSLGDRQVQYF	TGTGCCAGCAGCTTAGGGGATAGACAGGTTCAGTACTTC
TRBV6-5	TRBJ1-5	.	.	CASSYSIMGHWNNQPQHF	TGTGCCAGCAGTTACTCGATTATGGGCCATTGGAACAATCAGCCCCAGCATTTT
TRBV4-1	TRBJ2-7	TRBD2	.	CASSQEGREVSYEQYF	TGCGCCAGCAGCCAAGAAGGGCGGGAGGTCTCCTACGAGCAGTACTTC
TRBV7-2	TRBJ2-7	TRBD1	.	CASSFGTGKTYEQYF	TGTGCCAGCAGCTTCGGGACAGGGAAGACCTACGAGCAGTACTTC
TRBV24-1	TRBJ1-5	.	.	CATSDAGEPQHF	TGTGCCACCAGCGATGCGGGGGAGCCCCAGCATTTT
TRBV27	TRBJ1-4	.	few	CASSLSGQGNEKLFF	TGTGCCAGCAGTTTATCGGGGCAGGGTAATGAAAAACTGTTTTTT
TRBV24-1	TRBJ2-1	TRBD2	once	CATGDTSGSGNEQFF	TGTGCCACCGGTGACACTAGCGGGAGCGGGAATGAGCAGTTCTTC
TRBV7-6	TRBJ2-7	.	.	CASSLREIRDKPYEQYF	TGTGCCAGCAGCTTAAGGGAGATCCGGGACAAGCCCTACGAGCAGTACTTC
TRBV13	TRBJ2-7	.	.	CASSLGQGGHEQYF	TGTGCCAGCAGCTTAGGACAGGGTGGGCACGAGCAGTACTTC
TRBV27	TRBJ2-1	TRBD1	few	CASRTTGTGRDEQFF	TGTGCCAGCCGGACCACCGGGACAGGTAGGGATGAGCAGTTCTTC
TRBV27	TRBJ1-2	.	.	CASSSQKAYGYTF	TGTGCCAGCAGTTCCCAAAAGGCCTATGGCTACACCTTC
TRBV10-3	TRBJ2-7	.	few	CAISESPTYEQYF	TGTGCCATCAGTGAGTCCCCGACCTACGAGCAGTACTTC
TRBV19	TRBJ2-3	.	.	CASSTPAGTGGVSGTDTQYF	TGTGCCAGTAGTACGCCTGCCGGGACGGGCGGGGTAAGTGGCACAGATACGCAGTATTTT
TRBV24-1	TRBJ2-1	TRBD2	.	CATSELAGAMNEQFF	TGTGCCACCAGTGAGCTAGCGGGAGCTATGAATGAGCAGTTCTTC
TRBV9	TRBJ2-7	.	.	CASSATGPEQYF	TGTGCCAGCAGCGCTACAGGGCCCGAGCAGTACTTC
TRBV9	TRBJ2-1	TRBD1	.	CASSVEGQDQFF	TGTGCCAGCAGCGTAGAGGGACAGGACCAGTTCTTC
TRBV18	TRBJ2-4	TRBD1	.	CASSPSGTGELGEQYF	TGTGCCAGCTCACCAAGCGGGACAGGGGAGTTGGGGGAGCAGTACTTC
TRBV15	TRBJ2-3	.	once	CATSSSRGPTDTQYF	TGTGCCACCAGCAGCTCCCGCGGGCCAACAGATACGCAGTATTTT
TRBV10-3	TRBJ1-5	.	.	CAISSDGYSNQPQHF	TGTGCCATCAGCTCGGACGGGTATAGCAATCAGCCCCAGCATTTT
TRBV4-1	TRBJ1-5	.	.	CASSQEQGREVPQHF	TGCGCCAGCAGCCAAGAACAGGGCCGCGAGGTGCCCCAGCATTTT
TRBV20-1	TRBJ2-7	.	few	CSARPLGGSFMLEQYF	TGCAGTGCTAGACCCCTTGGGGGGAGTTTCATGTTGGAGCAGTACTTC
TRBV5-1	TRBJ2-2	TRBD1	.	CASSVKAGTGSPGELFF	TGCGCCAGCAGCGTAAAAGCCGGGACAGGGAGTCCCGGGGAGCTGTTTTTT
TRBV6-5	TRBJ1-2	TRBD1	.	CASSSPGQGGYGYTF	TGTGCCAGCAGTTCCCCTGGACAGGGCGGCTATGGCTACACCTTC
TRBV10-3	TRBJ2-1	TRBD2	.	CAISAGLLAGAYNEQFF	TGTGCCATCAGTGCTGGCCTTTTAGCGGGGGCCTACAATGAGCAGTTCTTC
TRBV14	TRBJ2-3	.	.	CASSPRPSPNTDMQYF	TGTGCCAGCAGCCCCAGACCCAGCCCAAACACAGATATGCAGTATTTT
TRBV12-3/TRBV12-4	TRBJ1-2	.	.	CASSPMGMSRGYTF	TGTGCCAGCAGTCCCATGGGGATGAGTCGTGGCTACACCTTC